Listed here is a single T cell receptor beta chain. Its antigen is as yet unknown. With a much larger clone just one base away, this may be a read error. These data belong to a study of CD8 T cells in ankylosing spondylitis. Each CDR3 protein gets one entry after TCRdb re-called the 5' RACE reads with MiXCR. The sample records a few hundred thousand distinct CDR3 sequences, more than 20% being singletons. Study outcomes and limitations: CD8+ disease-linked clones were present at relatively low frequencies in blood. Researchers reportedly found disease-linked clones significantly enriched in matched ankylosing spondylitis synovial fluid.

The CDR3 loop spans 13 amino acids. CDR1 is SEHNR and CDR2 is FQNEAQ in the germline V gene (reference sequence). V was pared by 6 bases and J by 5 bases, with 4 bases of the junction left unmatched. This chain uses TRBV7-9 with TRBJ2-7; 10 positions match TRBD1. This sequence was found in a male donor with ankylosing spondylitis or in good health (not recorded which). The sequencing input was blood, either unsorted or a sorted T cell fraction (not recorded which). The CDR3, as DNA: TGTGCCAGCAGTCCGACAGGGGGCGACGAGCAGTACTTC. Protein sequence: CASSPTGGDEQYF.